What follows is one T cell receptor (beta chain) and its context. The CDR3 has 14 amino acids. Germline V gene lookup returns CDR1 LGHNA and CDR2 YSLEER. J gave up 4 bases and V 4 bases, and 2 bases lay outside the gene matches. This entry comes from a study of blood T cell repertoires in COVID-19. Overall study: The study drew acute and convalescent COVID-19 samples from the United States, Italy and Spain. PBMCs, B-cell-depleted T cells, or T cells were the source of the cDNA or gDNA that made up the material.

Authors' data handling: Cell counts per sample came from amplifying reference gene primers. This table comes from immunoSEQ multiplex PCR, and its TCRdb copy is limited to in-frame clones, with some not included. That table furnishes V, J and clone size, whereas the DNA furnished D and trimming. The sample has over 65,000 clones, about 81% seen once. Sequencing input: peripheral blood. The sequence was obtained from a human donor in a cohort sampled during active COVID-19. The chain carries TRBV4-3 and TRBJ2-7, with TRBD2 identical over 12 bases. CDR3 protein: CASSLTSGSYEQYF. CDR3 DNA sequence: TGCGCCAGCAGCCTGACTAGCGGGAGTTACGAGCAGTACTTC.